These T cell receptor beta chains were read from a single sample in a study of T cell changes during pregnancy in multiple sclerosis. Measured with immunoSEQ multiplex PCR; TCRdb has only the in-frame clones, and not every one. The sample has around 39,000 clones, 92% seen once. Sequenced here: CD8+ T cells from peripheral blood mononuclear cells, sampled before pregnancy. The origin of the receptors is a female donor with multiple sclerosis, enrolled in a pregnancy study. CDR3s include the opening cysteine and the closing phenylalanine or tryptophan. Fields, in order: CDR3 DNA, CDR3 protein, D gene, V gene, J gene, clone size. The D gene is left open where the match is weak. A row's size may be missing; if present it is once, few, many or a size class.

CDR3 DNA: TGTGCCAGCAGCCTAGGGACAGGTGGGGAAGCTTTCTTT
CDR3 protein: CASSLGTGGEAFF
D gene: TRBD1
V gene: TRBV13
J gene: TRBJ1-1
clone size: .

CDR3 DNA: TGTGCCACCCTCACCGGGACTAGCCCACGGGGCACCGGGGAGCTGTTTTTT
CDR3 protein: CATLTGTSPRGTGELFF
D gene: TRBD2
V gene: TRBV28
J gene: TRBJ2-2
clone size: .

CDR3 DNA: TGTGCCAGCAGTGCCCAGGGGGGACAGGGGAATTCACCCCTCCACTTT
CDR3 protein: CASSAQGGQGNSPLHF
D gene: TRBD1
V gene: TRBV6-1
J gene: TRBJ1-6
clone size: .

CDR3 DNA: TGTGCTAGTGAGGGGGGGGCGGGTGGCTACACCTTC
CDR3 protein: CASEGGAGGYTF
D gene: .
V gene: TRBV12-5
J gene: TRBJ1-2
clone size: .

CDR3 DNA: TGTGCCAGCAGGGCAGCGGGGGGGCGAAGGTACGAGCAGTACTTC
CDR3 protein: CASRAAGGRRYEQYF
D gene: TRBD2
V gene: TRBV2
J gene: TRBJ2-7
clone size: .

CDR3 DNA: TGCGCCAGCAGCTTGAAACAGGGGGCGAGGGAGTATGGCTACACCTTC
CDR3 protein: CASSLKQGAREYGYTF
D gene: TRBD1
V gene: TRBV5-1
J gene: TRBJ1-2
clone size: .

CDR3 DNA: TGTGCCAGCAGCGTAGCCTCAGATACGCAGTATTTT
CDR3 protein: CASSVASDTQYF
D gene: .
V gene: TRBV9
J gene: TRBJ2-3
clone size: once

CDR3 DNA: TGTGCCAGCAGCCAAGTCGGCGGGAGGGCCTTGGAGCAGTTCTTC
CDR3 protein: CASSQVGGRALEQFF
D gene: TRBD2
V gene: TRBV14
J gene: TRBJ2-1
clone size: .

CDR3 DNA: TGTGCCAGCGCGGAGGCGGTCACCGGGGAGCTGTTTTTT
CDR3 protein: CASAEAVTGELFF
D gene: .
V gene: TRBV5-8
J gene: TRBJ2-2
clone size: .

CDR3 DNA: TGTGCCAGCAGCTCTCAAGGGACAGCAAACGAGCAGTACTTC
CDR3 protein: CASSSQGTANEQYF
D gene: TRBD1
V gene: TRBV11-1
J gene: TRBJ2-7
clone size: once

CDR3 DNA: TGTGCCAGCAGCGTGGCGGGACTTTCCTACAATGAGCAGTTCTTC
CDR3 protein: CASSVAGLSYNEQFF
D gene: .
V gene: TRBV9
J gene: TRBJ2-1
clone size: .

CDR3 DNA: TGTGCCAGCAGCTCGTCATCGGGGAGGGTGTACCAAGAGACCCAGTACTTC
CDR3 protein: CASSSSSGRVYQETQYF
D gene: TRBD2
V gene: TRBV7-9
J gene: TRBJ2-5
clone size: .

CDR3 DNA: TGTGCCAGCAGCGTCAGACCAACAGGGGCCACAACAGATACGCAGTATTTT
CDR3 protein: CASSVRPTGATTDTQYF
D gene: TRBD1
V gene: TRBV7-6
J gene: TRBJ2-3
clone size: .

CDR3 DNA: TGTGCCAGCAGTTACGACAGGGCTCCTTATGGCTACACCTTC
CDR3 protein: CASSYDRAPYGYTF
D gene: TRBD1
V gene: TRBV6-5
J gene: TRBJ1-2
clone size: once

CDR3 DNA: TGTGCCAGCAGCAAATCCGGGACAGGGGTCAAAAACATTCAGTACTTC
CDR3 protein: CASSKSGTGVKNIQYF
D gene: TRBD1
V gene: TRBV27
J gene: TRBJ2-4
clone size: .

CDR3 DNA: TGCAGCGTTGAAGATCTTTTTGGGGGGGGCTACGAGCAGTACTTC
CDR3 protein: CSVEDLFGGGYEQYF
D gene: TRBD2
V gene: TRBV29-1
J gene: TRBJ2-7
clone size: .

CDR3 DNA: TGTGCCAGTCGACTAGCGGGGGGCTCTTCCTACGAGCAGTACTTC
CDR3 protein: CASRLAGGSSYEQYF
D gene: TRBD2
V gene: TRBV6-1
J gene: TRBJ2-7
clone size: .

CDR3 DNA: TGTGCCAGCAGCTCCACCGGGACAACGAATCAGCCCCAGCATTTT
CDR3 protein: CASSSTGTTNQPQHF
D gene: .
V gene: TRBV9
J gene: TRBJ1-5
clone size: once

CDR3 DNA: TGTGCCAGCAGTGAAGGCGGAGCCGCCTACGAGCAGTACTTC
CDR3 protein: CASSEGGAAYEQYF
D gene: .
V gene: TRBV2
J gene: TRBJ2-7
clone size: .

CDR3 DNA: TGTGCCAGCGGGGAGACTAGCGGGGGACAAGAGACCCAGTACTTC
CDR3 protein: CASGETSGGQETQYF
D gene: TRBD2
V gene: TRBV5-4
J gene: TRBJ2-5
clone size: .

CDR3 DNA: TGTGCCTGGAGTGAACAGGGGGCGGACACCGGGGAGCTGTTTTTT
CDR3 protein: CAWSEQGADTGELFF
D gene: TRBD1
V gene: TRBV30
J gene: TRBJ2-2
clone size: few

CDR3 DNA: TGTGCCAGCAGTTTCGGGGGCTCTGGAAACACCATATATTTT
CDR3 protein: CASSFGGSGNTIYF
D gene: .
V gene: TRBV28
J gene: TRBJ1-3
clone size: .

CDR3 DNA: TGTGCCAGCAGTCCCGCCAGGGGTCGCGAGCAGTACTTC
CDR3 protein: CASSPARGREQYF
D gene: .
V gene: TRBV5-6
J gene: TRBJ2-7
clone size: few

CDR3 DNA: TGTGCCAGCAGCTTAGTAACGGGAGACTACAATGAGCAGTTCTTC
CDR3 protein: CASSLVTGDYNEQFF
D gene: .
V gene: TRBV7-9
J gene: TRBJ2-1
clone size: .

CDR3 DNA: TGTGCCAGCAGCCGGGCGGGGACGCAGCACTACCGCGACTACGAGCAGTACTTC
CDR3 protein: CASSRAGTQHYRDYEQYF
D gene: .
V gene: TRBV11-2
J gene: TRBJ2-7
clone size: .

CDR3 DNA: TGTGCCAGCAGTTACTCGCCTAGCTTGGATACGCAGTATTTT
CDR3 protein: CASSYSPSLDTQYF
D gene: .
V gene: TRBV6-5
J gene: TRBJ2-3
clone size: .

CDR3 DNA: TGTGCCAGCAGCTTATTTAGGCAGGGGGTGGACGAGCAGTACTTC
CDR3 protein: CASSLFRQGVDEQYF
D gene: TRBD1
V gene: TRBV7-9
J gene: TRBJ2-7
clone size: .

CDR3 DNA: TGTGCCAGCAGTTTAGGGACTAGCGGGAGAGGCTACACCGGGGAGCTGTTTTTT
CDR3 protein: CASSLGTSGRGYTGELFF
D gene: TRBD2
V gene: TRBV27
J gene: TRBJ2-2
clone size: medium-sized